Below, one T cell receptor beta chain is given with its context. Its antigen is not known. This sample was included in a study of cytomegalovirus exposure and HLA in healthy donors. The study's findings and limits: Versus the approximately 700-donor mean, an Asian-associated ancestry cluster reportedly showed fewer N-insertions in a later analysis. The authors enumerated over 150 TCR beta chains as linked to cytomegalovirus. Several V segments, TRBV6-2 and TRBV6-3 among them, could not be told apart and were dropped.

The CDR3 has 12 amino acids. V was shortened by 5 bases and J by 7 bases, with 12 bases between the two germline ends. Germline values: CDR1 MNHNS, CDR2 SASEGT. The PCR was carried out with 60 Vbeta primers and 13 Jbeta primers. The data were produced by immunoSEQ multiplex PCR, yet TCRdb's version contains in-frame clones alone and is incomplete. The sample includes about 200,000 clones, roughly 73% seen only once; the top ten take approximately 1.8%. The receptor comes from a woman in her twenties or thirties in good health and CMV-seronegative. The sequenced sample was PBMCs. The chain links TRBV6-1 to TRBJ2-7; D unclear. The CDR3 sequence is CASSPLRLEQYF. The CDR3 region has the DNA TGTGCCAGCAGTCCCCTGAGGCTGGAGCAGTACTTC.